This T cell receptor beta chain came from a study of early T cells in non-severe SARS-CoV-2 infection. Study background: Bulk RNA taken from unsorted whole blood was sequenced, leaving chains unpaired. Regarding the study as a whole: Missing private and CD4 specificities, VDJdb matching favored anti-spike CD8 responses.

Individual cDNA molecules each received unique molecular identifiers attached to them. In TCRdb, the 5' RACE reads were re-called with MiXCR into one record per CDR3 protein. The sample lists 70,000 to 95,000 distinct CDR3 sequences, over 12% seen once, with just under 0.6% in the top ten. This clonotype has just a few counts. The antigen is undetermined. Germline CDR1 and CDR2: SGHDT and YYEEEE. CDR3 length: 14 amino acids. V lost 3 bases, J lost 2 bases, and 9 bases lay in between. Material: whole blood. The receptor comes from an adult who was a healthcare worker with PCR-confirmed SARS-CoV-2 infection or an uninfected control (not recorded which). This chain links TRBV5-6 with TRBJ2-1; D unresolved. CDR3: CASSSGNPYNEQFF. The CDR3 DNA is TGTGCCAGCAGCTCAGGTAATCCCTACAATGAGCAGTTCTTC.